Described below is a single T cell receptor (beta chain) sequence and its context. Its antigen is still unknown. The sample is drawn from a study of blood T cells in healthy people across ages. Study-wide results and caveats: Diversity figures based on one million T cells were deemed too low. A greater number of naive CD4+ cells and higher diversity distinguished long-lived donors from aged donors. Age brought a roughly linear fall in TCR beta diversity measured per million T cells. Unsorted PBMCs blocked a conclusive comparison of naive and antigen-experienced cells.

The CDR3 is 14 amino acids. CDR1 and CDR2 (germline): SGHTA, FQGNSA. V lost 5 bases to trimming and J lost 13 bases; unmatched junction nucleotides: 12. The authors ran a second PCR of about 6 to 11 cycles using a sample-barcoded 5' primer and a J-beta primer mix. From the 5' RACE reads, TCRdb called clonotypes with MiXCR, one entry per CDR3 protein. The sample carries about 1.1 million distinct CDR3 sequences, less than 45% recorded once. The material sequenced was blood. This chain uses TRBV7-2 with TRBJ1-4, with 8 bases matching TRBD1. The receptor's source is a man between 18 and 29 years old in good health. The CDR3 is CASSATGVDGLLFF. The CDR3, as DNA: TGTGCCAGCAGCGCGACAGGGGTCGATGGGTTACTGTTTTTT.